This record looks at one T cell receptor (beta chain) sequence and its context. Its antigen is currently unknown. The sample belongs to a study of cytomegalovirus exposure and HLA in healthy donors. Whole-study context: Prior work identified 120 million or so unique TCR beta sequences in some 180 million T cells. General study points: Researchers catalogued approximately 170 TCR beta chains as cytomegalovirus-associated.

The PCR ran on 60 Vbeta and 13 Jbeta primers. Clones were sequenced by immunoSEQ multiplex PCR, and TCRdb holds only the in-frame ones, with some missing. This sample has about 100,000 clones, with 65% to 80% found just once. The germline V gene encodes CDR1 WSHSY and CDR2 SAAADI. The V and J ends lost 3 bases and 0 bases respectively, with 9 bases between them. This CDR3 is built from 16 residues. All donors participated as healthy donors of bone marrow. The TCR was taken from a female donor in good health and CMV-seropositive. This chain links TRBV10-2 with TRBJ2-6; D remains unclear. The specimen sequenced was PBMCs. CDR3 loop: CASSEPTPSGANVLTF. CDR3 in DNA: TGCGCCAGCAGTGAACCCACACCCTCTGGGGCCAACGTCCTGACTTTC.